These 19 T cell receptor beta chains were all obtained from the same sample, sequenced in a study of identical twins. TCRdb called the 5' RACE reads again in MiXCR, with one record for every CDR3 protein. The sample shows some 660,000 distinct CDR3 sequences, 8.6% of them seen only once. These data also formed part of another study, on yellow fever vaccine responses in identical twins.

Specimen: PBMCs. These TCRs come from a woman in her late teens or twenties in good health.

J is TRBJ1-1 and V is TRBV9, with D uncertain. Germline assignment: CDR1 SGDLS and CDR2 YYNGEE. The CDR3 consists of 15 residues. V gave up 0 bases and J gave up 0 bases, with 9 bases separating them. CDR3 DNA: TGTGCCAGCAGCGTAGGAAACAGCCTGAACACTGAAGCTTTCTTT. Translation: CASSVGNSLNTEAFF. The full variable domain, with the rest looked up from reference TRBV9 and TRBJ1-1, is DSGVTQTPKHLITATGQRVTLRCSPRSGDLSVYWYQQSLDQGLQFLIQYYNGEERAKGNILERFSAQQFPDLHSELNLSSLELGDSALYFCASSVGNSLNTEAFFGQGTRLTVV.

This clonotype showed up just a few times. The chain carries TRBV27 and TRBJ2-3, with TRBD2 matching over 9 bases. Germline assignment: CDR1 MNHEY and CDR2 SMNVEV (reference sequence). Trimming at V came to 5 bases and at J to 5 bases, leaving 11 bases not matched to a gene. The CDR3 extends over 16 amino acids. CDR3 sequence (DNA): TGTGCCAGCAGTCGCCTAGGCGGGGGGGCGGAAGATACGCAGTATTTT. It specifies CASSRLGGGAEDTQYF.

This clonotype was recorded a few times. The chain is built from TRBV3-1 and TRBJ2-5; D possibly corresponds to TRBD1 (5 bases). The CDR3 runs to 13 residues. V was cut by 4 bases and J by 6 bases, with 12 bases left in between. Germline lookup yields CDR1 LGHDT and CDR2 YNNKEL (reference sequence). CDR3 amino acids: CASSPAGLQTQYF. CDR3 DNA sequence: TGTGCCAGCAGCCCAGCAGGGCTGCAGACCCAGTACTTC.

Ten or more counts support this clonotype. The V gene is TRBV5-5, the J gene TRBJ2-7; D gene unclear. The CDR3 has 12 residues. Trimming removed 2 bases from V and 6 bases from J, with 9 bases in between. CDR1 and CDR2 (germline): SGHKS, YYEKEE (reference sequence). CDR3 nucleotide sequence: TGTGCCAGCAGCTTCCAGGTCTCCGAGCAGTACTTC. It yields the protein CASSFQVSEQYF. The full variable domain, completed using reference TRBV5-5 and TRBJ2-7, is DAGVTQSPTHLIKTRGQQVTLRCSPISGHKSVSWYQQVLGQGPQFIFQYYEKEERGRGNFPDRFSARQFPNYSSELNVNALLLGDSALYLCASSFQVSEQYFGPGTRLTVT.

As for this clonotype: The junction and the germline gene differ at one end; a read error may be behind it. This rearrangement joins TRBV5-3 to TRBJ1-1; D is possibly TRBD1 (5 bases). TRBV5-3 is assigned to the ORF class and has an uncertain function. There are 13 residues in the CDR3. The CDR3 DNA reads TGTGCCAGGAGCTCGGGGCTCCTCACTGAAGCTTTCTTT. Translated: CARSSGLLTEAFF.

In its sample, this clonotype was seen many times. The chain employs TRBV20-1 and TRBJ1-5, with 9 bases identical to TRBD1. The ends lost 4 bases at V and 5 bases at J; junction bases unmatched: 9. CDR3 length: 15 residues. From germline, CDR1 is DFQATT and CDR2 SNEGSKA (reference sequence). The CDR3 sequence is CSAIRTGGEYQPQHF. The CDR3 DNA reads TGCAGTGCTATCCGTACAGGGGGCGAATATCAGCCCCAGCATTTT.

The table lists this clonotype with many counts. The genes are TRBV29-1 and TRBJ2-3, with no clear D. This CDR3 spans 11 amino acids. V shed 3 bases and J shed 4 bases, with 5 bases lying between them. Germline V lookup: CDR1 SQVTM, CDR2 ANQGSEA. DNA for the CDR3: TGCAGCGTTGACTGGGCAGATACGCAGTATTTT. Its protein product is CSVDWADTQYF.

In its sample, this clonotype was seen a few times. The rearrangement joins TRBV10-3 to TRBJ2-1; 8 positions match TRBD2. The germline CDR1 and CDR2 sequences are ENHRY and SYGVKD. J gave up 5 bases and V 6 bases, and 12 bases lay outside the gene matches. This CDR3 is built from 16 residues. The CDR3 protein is CAIRPASAGGHNEQFF. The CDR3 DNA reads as TGTGCCATCAGGCCCGCCTCGGCGGGGGGTCACAATGAGCAGTTCTTC.

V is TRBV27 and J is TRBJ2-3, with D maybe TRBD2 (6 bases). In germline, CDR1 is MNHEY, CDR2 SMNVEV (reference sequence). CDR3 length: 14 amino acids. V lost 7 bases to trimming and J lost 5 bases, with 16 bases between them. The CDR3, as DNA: TGTGCCAGCACCCGCGGGGATTATAGAGATACGCAGTATTTT. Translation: CASTRGDYRDTQYF.

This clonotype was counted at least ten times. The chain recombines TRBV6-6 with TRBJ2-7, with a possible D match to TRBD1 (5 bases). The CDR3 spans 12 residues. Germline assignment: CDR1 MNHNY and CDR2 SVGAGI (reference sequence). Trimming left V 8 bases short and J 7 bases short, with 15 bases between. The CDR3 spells CASGWTLREQYF. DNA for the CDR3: TGTGCCAGCGGGTGGACACTGCGGGAGCAGTACTTC.

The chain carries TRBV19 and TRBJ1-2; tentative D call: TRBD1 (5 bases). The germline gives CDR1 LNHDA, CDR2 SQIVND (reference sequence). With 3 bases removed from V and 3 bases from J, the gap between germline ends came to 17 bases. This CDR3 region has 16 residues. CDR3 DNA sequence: TGTGCCAGTAGTATGGGTCTCACAAAAGGGGACTATGGCTACACCTTC. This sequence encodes CASSMGLTKGDYGYTF.

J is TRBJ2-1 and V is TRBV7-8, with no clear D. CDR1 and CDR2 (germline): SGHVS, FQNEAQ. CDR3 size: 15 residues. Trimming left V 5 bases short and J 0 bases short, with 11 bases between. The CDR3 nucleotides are TGTGCCAGCAGCCCAGGTCCCCACTCCTACAATGAGCAGTTCTTC. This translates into CASSPGPHSYNEQFF. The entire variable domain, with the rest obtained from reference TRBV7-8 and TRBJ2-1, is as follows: GAGVSQSPRYKVAKRGQDVALRCDPISGHVSLFWYQQALGQGPEFLTYFQNEAQLDKSGLPSDRFFAERPEGSVSTLKIQRTQQEDSAVYLCASSPGPHSYNEQFFGPGTRLTVL.

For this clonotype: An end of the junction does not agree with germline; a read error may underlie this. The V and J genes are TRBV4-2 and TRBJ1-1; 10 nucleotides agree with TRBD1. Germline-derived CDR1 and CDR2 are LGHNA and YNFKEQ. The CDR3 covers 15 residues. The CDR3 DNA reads TGTGCCATCAGCCCCGGGACAGGGGCCAACACTGAAGCTTTCTTT. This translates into CAISPGTGANTEAFF.

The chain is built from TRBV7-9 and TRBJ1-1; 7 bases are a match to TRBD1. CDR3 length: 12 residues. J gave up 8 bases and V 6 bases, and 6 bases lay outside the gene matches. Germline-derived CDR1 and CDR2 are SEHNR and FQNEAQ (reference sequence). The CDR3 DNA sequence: TGTGCCAGCAGGGCACAGGGGACGGAAGCTTTCTTT. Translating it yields CASRAQGTEAFF.

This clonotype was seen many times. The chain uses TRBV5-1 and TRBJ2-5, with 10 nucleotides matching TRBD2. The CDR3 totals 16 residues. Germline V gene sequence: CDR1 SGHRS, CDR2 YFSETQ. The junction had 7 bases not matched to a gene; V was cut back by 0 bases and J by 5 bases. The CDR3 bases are TGCGCCAGCAGCTTGGAGTCTAGCGGGAGATTGGAGACCCAGTACTTC. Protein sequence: CASSLESSGRLETQYF.

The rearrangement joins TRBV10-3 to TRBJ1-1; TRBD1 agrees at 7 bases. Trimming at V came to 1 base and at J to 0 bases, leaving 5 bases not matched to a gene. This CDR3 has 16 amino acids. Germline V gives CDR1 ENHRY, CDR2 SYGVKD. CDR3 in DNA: TGTGCCATCAGTGAGTACCCAGGGGGAATGAACACTGAAGCTTTCTTT. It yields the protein CAISEYPGGMNTEAFF.

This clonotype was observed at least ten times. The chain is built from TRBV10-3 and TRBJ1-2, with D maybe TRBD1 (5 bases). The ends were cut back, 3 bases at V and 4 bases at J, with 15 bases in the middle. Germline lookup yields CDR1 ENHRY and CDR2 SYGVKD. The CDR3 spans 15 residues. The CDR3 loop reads CAISEILAGTYGYTF. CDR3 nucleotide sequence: TGTGCCATCAGTGAAATCCTTGCAGGGACCTATGGCTACACCTTC.

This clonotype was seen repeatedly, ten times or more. In DNA form, the CDR3 reads TGTGCCATCAGTGAAGGGGAGGGAGGAATATACGAGCAGTACTTC. Translation: CAISEGEGGIYEQYF. The V call is TRBV10-3, the J call TRBJ2-7, with 7 nucleotides matching TRBD2. V shed 3 bases, J shed 4 bases, and the junction held 9 bases outside the gene matches. Germline CDR1 reads ENHRY; CDR2 reads SYGVKD. The CDR3 has 15 residues.

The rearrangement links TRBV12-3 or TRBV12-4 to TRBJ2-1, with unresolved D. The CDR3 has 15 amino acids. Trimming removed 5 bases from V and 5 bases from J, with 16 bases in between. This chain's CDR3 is CASSVAPSTHNEQFF. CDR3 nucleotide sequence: TGTGCCAGCAGTGTGGCCCCTAGTACCCACAATGAGCAGTTCTTC.